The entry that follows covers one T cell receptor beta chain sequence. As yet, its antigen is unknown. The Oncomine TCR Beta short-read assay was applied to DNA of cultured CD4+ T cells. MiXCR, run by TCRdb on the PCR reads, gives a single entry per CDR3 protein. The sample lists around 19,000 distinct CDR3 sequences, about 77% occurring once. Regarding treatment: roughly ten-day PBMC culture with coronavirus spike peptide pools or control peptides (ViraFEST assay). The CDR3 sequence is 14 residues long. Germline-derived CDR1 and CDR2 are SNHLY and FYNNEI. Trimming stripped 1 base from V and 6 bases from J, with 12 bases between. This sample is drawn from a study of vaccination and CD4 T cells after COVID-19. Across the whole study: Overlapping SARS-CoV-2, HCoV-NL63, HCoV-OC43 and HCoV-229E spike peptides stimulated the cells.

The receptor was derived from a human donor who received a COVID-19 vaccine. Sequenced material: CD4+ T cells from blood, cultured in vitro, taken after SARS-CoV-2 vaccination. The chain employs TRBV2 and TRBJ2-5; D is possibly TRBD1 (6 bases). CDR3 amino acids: CASSEGGQGQTQYF. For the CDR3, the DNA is TGTGCCAGCAGTGAAGGGGGGCAGGGCCAGACCCAGTACTTC. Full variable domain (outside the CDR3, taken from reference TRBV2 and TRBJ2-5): EPEVTQTPSHQVTQMGQEVILRCVPISNHLYFYWYRQILGQKVEFLVSFYNNEISEKSEIFDDQFSVERPDGSNFTLKIRSTKLEDSAMYFCASSEGGQGQTQYFGPGTRLLVL.